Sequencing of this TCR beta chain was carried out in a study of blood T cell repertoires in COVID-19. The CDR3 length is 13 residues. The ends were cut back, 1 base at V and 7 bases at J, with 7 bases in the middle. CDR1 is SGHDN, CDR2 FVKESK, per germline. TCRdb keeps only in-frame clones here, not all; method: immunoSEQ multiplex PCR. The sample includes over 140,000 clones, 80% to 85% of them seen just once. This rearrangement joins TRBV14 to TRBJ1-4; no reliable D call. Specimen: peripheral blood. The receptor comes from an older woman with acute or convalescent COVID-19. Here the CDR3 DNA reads TGTGCCAGCAGCCAAGGCCACGGTGAAAAACTGTTTTTT. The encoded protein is CASSQGHGEKLFF.